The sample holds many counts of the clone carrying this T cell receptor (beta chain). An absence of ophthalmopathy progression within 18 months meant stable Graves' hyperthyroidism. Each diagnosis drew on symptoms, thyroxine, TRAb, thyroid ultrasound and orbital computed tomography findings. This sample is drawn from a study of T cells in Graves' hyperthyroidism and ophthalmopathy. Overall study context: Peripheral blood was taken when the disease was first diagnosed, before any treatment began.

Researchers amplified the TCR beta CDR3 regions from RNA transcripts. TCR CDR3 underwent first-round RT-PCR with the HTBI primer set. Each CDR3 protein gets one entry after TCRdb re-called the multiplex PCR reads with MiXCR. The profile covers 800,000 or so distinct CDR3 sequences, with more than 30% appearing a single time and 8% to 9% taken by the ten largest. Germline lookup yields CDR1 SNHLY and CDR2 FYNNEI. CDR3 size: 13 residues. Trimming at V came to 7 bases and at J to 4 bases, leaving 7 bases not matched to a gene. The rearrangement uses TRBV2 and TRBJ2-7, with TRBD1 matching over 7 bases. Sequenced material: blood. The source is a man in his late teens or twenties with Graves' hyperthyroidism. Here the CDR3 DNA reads TGTGCCAGCAACCGGGACAGACAATACGAGCAGTACTTC. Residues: CASNRDRQYEQYF.